One sample yielded the 12 T cell receptor beta chains listed below, sequenced in a study of shared clonotypes between healthy human individuals. Assay: immunoSEQ multiplex PCR; the TCRdb copy retains only in-frame clones and omits some. The sample records around 600,000 clones, about 95% being singletons. Naive CD8 cells comprised CD45RO-negative, CCR7-positively selected cells, excluding terminally differentiated effector memory CD45RA+ cells. The sequenced sample consisted of naive CD8+ T cells sorted from blood. The receptors derive from a woman aged 25-40 years in good health.

This chain links TRBV27 with TRBJ2-7; either TRBD1 or TRBD2 may supply D (5 bases each). The germline V and J ends were trimmed by 5 bases and 3 bases, with 17 bases remaining between them. The germline V gene encodes CDR1 MNHEY and CDR2 SMNVEV (reference sequence). The CDR3 is 15 residues long. This chain's CDR3 is CASSPLGGAIYEQYF. The CDR3 DNA reads TGTGCCAGCAGTCCCCTTGGGGGAGCTATCTACGAGCAGTACTTC.

V gene TRBV4-1 combines with J gene TRBJ2-5; TRBD2 aligns across 10 bases. The assigned J gene may be wrong: the sequence end matches TRBJ2-7 better. Germline V gives CDR1 MGHRA, CDR2 YSYEKL. The CDR3 runs to 16 residues. The CDR3, as DNA: TGCGCCAGCAGCCAAGATACTAGCGGGGTTGGGTACGAGCAGTACTTC. Amino acid sequence: CASSQDTSGVGYEQYF.

This sequence joins TRBV9 and TRBJ2-5; possibly TRBD2 for D (5 bases). The V end lost 0 bases, the J end lost 5 bases, and 14 bases lay between the germline ends. The germline V gene encodes CDR1 SGDLS and CDR2 YYNGEE. This CDR3 is built from 15 residues. The CDR3 sequence: CASSVGGQTSETQYF. The DNA of the CDR3 is TGTGCCAGCAGCGTAGGCGGGCAAACAAGCGAGACCCAGTACTTC. The full variable domain, completed using reference TRBV9 and TRBJ2-5, is DSGVTQTPKHLITATGQRVTLRCSPRSGDLSVYWYQQSLDQGLQFLIQYYNGEERAKGNILERFSAQQFPDLHSELNLSSLELGDSALYFCASSVGGQTSETQYFGPGTRLLVL.

This chain joins TRBV27 and TRBJ2-7; a weak D match, TRBD1 (6 bases). Germline loops: CDR1 MNHEY, CDR2 SMNVEV (reference sequence). Trimming took off 3 bases at V and 3 bases at J, with 18 bases between the two ends. The CDR3 extends over 16 amino acids. CDR3 coding DNA: TGTGCCAGCAGTTTGGGGGCGATGCGGTCTTACTACGAGCAGTACTTC. This codes for CASSLGAMRSYYEQYF.

This sequence joins TRBV7-9 and TRBJ1-1; the D is unclear. The CDR3 spans 14 residues. V dropped 4 bases and J dropped 3 bases, with 12 bases sitting between them. In germline, CDR1 is SEHNR, CDR2 FQNEAQ (reference sequence). The CDR3 region is CASSSLGSHTEAFF. CDR3 sequence (DNA): TGTGCCAGCAGCTCTTTGGGTTCCCACACTGAAGCTTTCTTT.

This clone was found once. The chain is built from TRBV9 and TRBJ1-4; D might be TRBD1 (5 bases). V lost 1 base, J lost 1 base, and 11 bases lay in between. Germline V gene data show CDR1 as SGDLS and CDR2 as YYNGEE. The CDR3 sequence is 16 residues long. Written as DNA, the CDR3 is TGTGCCAGCAGCGTATCCGGGGCGCGAACTAATGAAAAACTGTTTTTT. Its protein is CASSVSGARTNEKLFF.

V usage is TRBV19 and J usage is TRBJ2-1; 10 bases are shared with TRBD2. Germline CDR1 is LNHDA and CDR2 is SQIVND (reference sequence). With V trimmed by 6 bases and J by 4 bases, 6 bases remained unmatched. The CDR3 loop spans 15 amino acids. CDR3 DNA: TGTGCCAGTAGCAAAACTAGCGGGATTTACAATGAGCAGTTCTTC. This gives the protein CASSKTSGIYNEQFF.

This clone was found once. The genes are TRBV27 and TRBJ1-1, with D possibly matching TRBD1 (6 bases). Germline loops: CDR1 MNHEY, CDR2 SMNVEV (reference sequence). CDR3 length equals 14 residues. Trimming took 4 bases from V and 0 from J, leaving 9 bases between them. The DNA of the CDR3 is TGTGCCAGCAGTTCCGGGACATTGAACACTGAAGCTTTCTTT. Amino acids: CASSSGTLNTEAFF.

The chain links TRBV25-1 to TRBJ2-5; the D is unclear. Germline assignment: CDR1 MGHDK and CDR2 SYGVNS. The CDR3 consists of 12 residues. Trimming took 8 bases from V and 3 from J, leaving 10 bases between them. DNA for the CDR3: TGTGCCAGCCGTTCCCCCGAAGAGACCCAGTACTTC. This gives the protein CASRSPEETQYF.

The chain links TRBV9 to TRBJ1-1; no clear D gene. Germline assignment: CDR1 SGDLS and CDR2 YYNGEE. V was shortened by 0 bases and J by 0 bases, with 12 bases between the two germline ends. The CDR3 contains 16 residues. Written as DNA, the CDR3 is TGTGCCAGCAGCGTAGCGCCAGAACACATGAACACTGAAGCTTTCTTT. Translated, it gives CASSVAPEHMNTEAFF.

As for this clone: At one boundary the junction diverges from the germline segment, which might be a read error. This chain uses TRBV15 with TRBJ2-5, with 10 positions matching TRBD2. CDR3 size: 17 residues. Per the germline V gene, CDR1 is LNHNV and CDR2 is YYDKDF (reference sequence). CDR3 residues: CAASRAALAGARETQYF. DNA of the CDR3: TGTGCCGCCAGCAGAGCGGCTCTAGCGGGAGCCCGGGAGACCCAGTACTTC.

The rearrangement joins TRBV5-6 to TRBJ1-4; TRBD1 agrees at 7 bases. The germline V gene encodes CDR1 SGHDT and CDR2 YYEEEE. The V segment lost 2 bases and the J segment 0 bases; nucleotides outside the gene matches: 10. The CDR3 spans 18 residues. The CDR3 protein is CASSFFSGQTSTNEKLFF. The CDR3 nucleotides read TGTGCCAGCAGCTTTTTTTCGGGACAGACTTCAACTAATGAAAAACTGTTTTTT.